The 11 T cell receptor beta chains in this list originate from one sample, sequenced in a study of OX40 agonist ivuxolimab in advanced cancers. Profiling relied on immunoSEQ multiplex PCR, and the TCRdb table lists in-frame clones only, not all of them. The sample shows about 81,000 clones, roughly four fifths of them seen only once. The source was CD4+ or CD8+ T cells sorted from blood, collected in a trial of the OX40 agonist ivuxolimab. These receptors came from an adult with an advanced solid tumor such as melanoma, head and neck, liver or kidney cancer.

This chain uses TRBV5-1 with TRBJ2-3; D may be TRBD1 (6 bases). Trimming shortened V by 0 bases and J by 2 bases, and 16 bases separated the two germline ends. The CDR3 contains 17 residues. Germline V gene data show CDR1 as SGHRS and CDR2 as YFSETQ. This CDR3 is CASSLEDSQGPTDTQYF. The CDR3 bases are TGCGCCAGCAGCTTGGAGGACAGCCAAGGGCCCACAGATACGCAGTATTTT.

V gene TRBV4-1 combines with J gene TRBJ1-1; 8 bases align to TRBD1. CDR1 and CDR2 from the germline V gene are MGHRA and YSYEKL. The CDR3 contains 15 residues. The V segment lost 3 bases and the J segment 4 bases; nucleotides outside the gene matches: 7. CDR3 in amino acids: CASSHRGPGATEAFF. The DNA of the CDR3 is TGCGCCAGCAGCCACAGGGGGCCGGGAGCCACTGAAGCTTTCTTT.

The chain has TRBV7-2 and TRBJ2-7; TRBD1 agrees at 10 bases. CDR1 and CDR2 (germline): SGHTA, FQGNSA. Trimming cost V 3 bases and J 5 bases; bases outside gene matches: 4. The CDR3 totals 14 residues. The CDR3 nucleotides read TGTGCCAGCAGCTTTGGACAGGGGGTCCACGAGCAGTACTTC. It translates to CASSFGQGVHEQYF.

The chain couples TRBV9 to TRBJ1-3; 10 nucleotides agree with TRBD1. This CDR3 is 17 amino acids long. Per the germline V gene, CDR1 is SGDLS and CDR2 is YYNGEE. V was clipped by 2 bases and J by 4 bases; unmatched bases: 9. The CDR3 region has the DNA TGTGCCAGCAGCGTGACCGGGACAGGGGCTGTCGGAAACACCATATATTTT. This gives the protein CASSVTGTGAVGNTIYF.

The gene calls are TRBV19 and TRBJ1-2; 8 nucleotides agree with TRBD1. Trimming at V came to 3 bases and at J to 6 bases, leaving 9 bases not matched to a gene. This CDR3 contains 15 residues. CDR1 LNHDA and CDR2 SQIVND come from the germline V gene (reference sequence). This CDR3 reads CASSIPGQVGDGYTF. The CDR3 DNA sequence: TGTGCCAGTAGTATCCCGGGACAGGTGGGTGATGGCTACACCTTC.

The rearrangement uses TRBV11-2 and TRBJ2-7; D could derive from TRBD1 or TRBD2 (5 bases each). In germline, CDR1 is SGHAT, CDR2 FQNNGV. This CDR3 comprises 13 residues. Trimming cost V 2 bases and J 7 bases, with 12 bases left between them. CDR3 nucleotide sequence: TGTGCCAGCAGCTTACTAGGGGAGTGGGAGCAGTACGTC. Translated: CASSLLGEWEQYV.

The chain links TRBV28 to TRBJ2-7; perhaps TRBD1 as D (5 bases). The CDR3 runs 12 residues. V lost 7 bases and J lost 4, with 11 bases in between. Germline V CDR1 and CDR2: MDHEN, SYDVKM. The CDR3 DNA reads as TGTGCCAGCACCCCCGACAGTTACGAGCAGTACTTC. Its translation is CASTPDSYEQYF.

The chain combines TRBV7-9 with TRBJ2-1; the D gene is possibly TRBD1 (7 bases). Trimming shortened V by 10 bases and J by 2 bases, and 24 bases separated the two germline ends. Per germline, CDR1 SEHNR and CDR2 FQNEAQ (reference sequence). This CDR3 is built from 17 residues. CDR3 in DNA: TGTGCCACCTGCTTCCCCCTCGGGGGACAGACCTACAATGAGCAGTTCTTC. This translates into CATCFPLGGQTYNEQFF.

The chain is built from TRBV28 and TRBJ2-2; 8 nucleotides line up with TRBD1. J was trimmed by 3 bases and V by 5 bases; bases with no gene match: 11. Germline-derived CDR1 and CDR2 are MDHEN and SYDVKM. The CDR3 sequence is 17 residues long. CDR3 coding DNA: TGTGCCAGCAGTGACCTCCCAGGACAGGGTTACACCGGGGAGCTGTTTTTT. This gives the protein CASSDLPGQGYTGELFF.

The chain uses TRBV4-2 and TRBJ2-5, with D maybe TRBD2 (7 bases). This CDR3 spans 14 amino acids. The V gene lost 8 bases and the J gene lost 4 bases, with 17 bases spanning the gap. Germline V gives CDR1 LGHNA, CDR2 YNFKEQ. The CDR3, as DNA: TGTGCCAGCGGGTCCCTCGGGGGGCGAGAGACCCAGTACTTC. Protein: CASGSLGGRETQYF.

The chain joins TRBV9 to TRBJ2-6, with D possibly matching TRBD2 (5 bases). CDR3 length: 16 amino acids. V lost 0 bases and J 4 bases, leaving 11 bases between the germline ends. From germline, CDR1 is SGDLS and CDR2 YYNGEE. This CDR3 is CASSVGAGLGANVLTF. The CDR3 bases are TGTGCCAGCAGCGTAGGCGCGGGCCTGGGGGCCAACGTCCTGACTTTC.